The next 19 T cell receptor beta chains were all read from a single sample in a study of blood T cell repertoires in COVID-19. The assay was immunoSEQ multiplex PCR, and TCRdb's table has in-frame clones only and misses some. The sample carries 40,000 to 45,000 clones, more than 85% recorded once. Sequences were obtained from peripheral blood. These receptors all come from a human donor in a cohort sampled during active COVID-19.

The V call is TRBV13, the J call TRBJ2-5, with 10 nucleotides matching TRBD2. CDR1 is PRHDT, CDR2 FYEKMQ, per germline (reference sequence). The CDR3 has 16 residues. With V trimmed by 3 bases and J by 1 base, 5 bases remained unmatched. CDR3 region: CASSFRTSGLQETQYF. CDR3 DNA sequence: TGTGCCAGCAGCTTCAGGACTAGCGGTCTCCAAGAGACCCAGTACTTC.

The chain has TRBV3-1 (or the pseudogene TRBV3-2) and TRBJ2-3; unclear D gene. The CDR3 is 13 amino acids. Germline V lookup: CDR1 LGHDT, CDR2 YNNKEL (reference sequence). V lost 4 bases to trimming and J lost 6 bases, with 11 bases between them. The CDR3 protein is CASSPRPLDTQYF. The CDR3 DNA sequence: TGTGCCAGCAGCCCTCGTCCCTTGGATACGCAGTATTTT.

The V gene is TRBV6-1, the J gene TRBJ1-2; D not certain. The CDR3 runs 16 residues. Per the germline V gene, CDR1 is MNHNS and CDR2 is SASEGT. Trimming cost V 1 base and J 0 bases, with 12 bases left between them. The CDR3 here is CASSEGRGRANYGYTF. CDR3 DNA sequence: TGTGCCAGCAGTGAAGGCCGAGGGAGAGCTAACTATGGCTACACCTTC.

This chain joins TRBV30 and TRBJ2-7; TRBD2 aligns across 14 bases. After removal of 0 bases from V and 4 bases from J, the junction contained 8 bases not matched to a gene. The CDR3 spans 17 residues. CDR1 and CDR2 from the germline V gene are GTSNPN and SVGIG (reference sequence). CDR3 sequence reads: CAWSVGRTSGRSYEQYF. CDR3 sequence (DNA): TGTGCCTGGAGTGTTGGAAGGACTAGCGGGAGGTCTTACGAGCAGTACTTC.

The chain is built from TRBV4-1 and TRBJ2-7; 8 bases match TRBD1. This CDR3 region has 16 residues. The trim removed 6 bases at V and 6 bases at J, leaving 16 bases unmatched. Per germline, CDR1 MGHRA and CDR2 YSYEKL. The CDR3 sequence is CASRKGYGQGWGEQYF. The CDR3 DNA reads TGCGCCAGCAGAAAAGGCTACGGACAGGGCTGGGGCGAGCAGTACTTC.

The CDR3 spells CASSYGADNEQFF. The CDR3 bases are TGTGCCAGCAGTTACGGGGCAGACAATGAGCAGTTCTTC. The chain is built from TRBV6-2 or TRBV6-3 and TRBJ2-1; the D gene is possibly TRBD1 (5 bases). The V end lost 2 bases, the J end lost 5 bases, and 7 bases lay between the germline ends. This CDR3 comprises 13 residues. CDR1 is MNHEY and CDR2 is SVGEGT in the germline V gene.

The chain uses TRBV19 and TRBJ2-6; D is unclear. V shed 4 bases and J shed 1 base, with 2 bases lying between them. This CDR3 has 13 amino acids. Germline CDR1 reads LNHDA; CDR2 reads SQIVND (reference sequence). CDR3 protein: CASSTSGANVLTF. The CDR3 region has the DNA TGTGCCAGTAGTACGTCTGGGGCCAACGTCCTGACTTTC.

The V gene is TRBV24-1, the J gene TRBJ2-7; D perhaps matches TRBD1 (5 bases). Trimming took off 0 bases at V and 4 bases at J, with 15 bases between the two ends. The germline CDR1 and CDR2 sequences are KGHDR and SFDVKD. The CDR3 is 16 amino acids. In DNA form, the CDR3 reads TGTGCCACCAGTGATTTGCCTGGGGCTCCCGCTTACGAGCAGTACTTC. Amino acid sequence: CATSDLPGAPAYEQYF.

The rearrangement uses TRBV15 and TRBJ2-2; D is possibly TRBD2 (5 bases). This CDR3 is 16 amino acids long. Germline assignment: CDR1 LNHNV and CDR2 YYDKDF (reference sequence). V lost 0 bases and J 7 bases, leaving 15 bases between the germline ends. In DNA, the CDR3 is TGTGCCACCAGCAGAGATGCGGTACTGGGAGTCGGGGAGCTGTTTTTT. Protein product: CATSRDAVLGVGELFF.

The chain recombines TRBV13 with TRBJ1-6; TRBD1 matches at 9 bases. Germline loops: CDR1 PRHDT, CDR2 FYEKMQ (reference sequence). The CDR3 is 14 amino acids. With 4 bases clipped from V and 10 bases from J, the junction kept 5 bases outside the gene matches. The CDR3 bases are TGTGCCAGCAGCTCGGACAGGGGAGGGTCACCCCTCCACTTT. It specifies CASSSDRGGSPLHF.

In this sample, this clone turned up once. The chain uses TRBV5-1 and TRBJ2-7, with 7 bases matching TRBD1. V was clipped by 0 bases and J by 3 bases; unmatched bases: 3. This CDR3 contains 14 residues. From germline, CDR1 is SGHRS and CDR2 YFSETQ. CDR3 coding DNA: TGCGCCAGCAGCTTGGTGGCAGGGGGCTACGAGCAGTACTTC. Translation: CASSLVAGGYEQYF.

This chain joins TRBV2 and TRBJ2-1; 13 positions match TRBD2. The CDR3 contains 13 residues. After removal of 6 bases from V and 15 bases from J, the junction contained 8 bases not matched to a gene. Germline V CDR1 and CDR2: SNHLY, FYNNEI. CDR3 nucleotide sequence: TGTGCCAGCAGCGCGGGGACTAGCGGGACTCCGTTCTTC. Translation: CASSAGTSGTPFF.

The chain recombines TRBV7-7 with TRBJ2-1, with 13 positions matching TRBD2. The J segment lost 0 bases and the V segment lost 5 bases, leaving 7 bases of the junction unmatched. Germline V gene sequence: CDR1 SSHAT, CDR2 FNYEAQ (reference sequence). The CDR3 loop spans 18 amino acids. For the CDR3, the DNA is TGTGCCAGCAGCCTAGGACTAGCGGGGGCTAGCTCCTACAATGAGCAGTTCTTC. Translating it yields CASSLGLAGASSYNEQFF.

The rearrangement links TRBV19 to TRBJ1-5; TRBD1 is a possible D gene (5 bases). From germline, CDR1 is LNHDA and CDR2 SQIVND (reference sequence). This CDR3 has 14 residues. V was pared by 7 bases and J by 0 bases, with 10 bases between. The CDR3 nucleotides read TGTGCCAGTAAGACAGTTTATAGCAATCAGCCCCAGCATTTT. Its translation is CASKTVYSNQPQHF.

This chain connects TRBV5-6 to TRBJ1-2; 10 nucleotides line up with TRBD1. The V gene's germline CDR1 is SGHDT and CDR2 YYEEEE. This CDR3 has 13 amino acids. The V and J ends lost 4 bases and 8 bases, in that order; junction bases with no gene match: 5. For the CDR3, the DNA is TGTGCCAGCAGCGTAGACAGGGGGCGAGGCTACACCTTC. Translated, it gives CASSVDRGRGYTF. Looking up the rest from reference TRBV5-6 and TRBJ1-2 gives the full variable domain: DAGVTQSPTHLIKTRGQQVTLRCSPKSGHDTVSWYQQALGQGPQFIFQYYEEEERQRGNFPDRFSGHQFPNYSSELNVNALLLGDSALYLCASSVDRGRGYTFGSGTRLTVV.

This chain links TRBV7-3 with TRBJ2-2; 12 bases match TRBD2. Germline loops: CDR1 SGHTA, CDR2 FQGTGA. This CDR3 is built from 18 residues. Trimming cost V 5 bases and J 3 bases; bases outside gene matches: 10. DNA for the CDR3: TGTGCCAGCAGCCCGTCTAGCGGGGGGGCCTGGTACACCGGGGAGCTGTTTTTT. Protein: CASSPSSGGAWYTGELFF.

This chain uses TRBV5-1 with TRBJ2-7; 7 bases line up with TRBD2. The V gene's germline CDR1 is SGHRS and CDR2 YFSETQ. The V and J ends lost 4 bases and 3 bases, in that order; junction bases with no gene match: 10. The CDR3 is made up of 15 amino acids. The chain's CDR3 is CASSPIAGDVYEQYF. Written as DNA, the CDR3 is TGCGCCAGCAGCCCCATCGCGGGAGACGTCTACGAGCAGTACTTC. The whole variable domain, filled in from reference TRBV5-1 and TRBJ2-7, reads KAGVTQTPRYLIKTRGQQVTLSCSPISGHRSVSWYQQTPGQGLQFLFEYFSETQRNKGNFPGRFSGRQFSNSRSEMNVSTLELGDSALYLCASSPIAGDVYEQYFGPGTRLTVT.

The rearrangement links TRBV4-1 to TRBJ2-2; the D gene is possibly TRBD2 (7 bases). Trimming took off 2 bases at V and 0 bases at J, with 19 bases between the two ends. The CDR3 has 19 residues. The germline CDR1 and CDR2 sequences are MGHRA and YSYEKL. The DNA of the CDR3 is TGCGCCAGCAGCCAATATCATACAGGGAGGGAGGCGAACACCGGGGAGCTGTTTTTT. Translation gives CASSQYHTGREANTGELFF.

The genes are TRBV28 and TRBJ1-4, with D possibly TRBD1 on 5 matching bases. There are 13 residues in the CDR3. Germline values: CDR1 MDHEN, CDR2 SYDVKM. Deletions cut 4 bases from V and 7 bases from J, with 10 bases between. For the CDR3, the DNA is TGTGCCAGCAGTTCCCGGGGGGGTGAAAAACTGTTTTTT. Translated, it gives CASSSRGGEKLFF.